This T cell receptor (beta chain) is drawn from a study of shared clonotypes between healthy human individuals. The assay was immunoSEQ multiplex PCR, and TCRdb's table has in-frame clones only and misses some. The sample carries approximately 2.5 million clones, 85% to 95% recorded once. Of note for this clone: Its antigen is currently unknown.

General observations from the study: Compared with clonotypes that all four donors shared, non-shared clonotypes had lower generation probabilities. Sampling included only blood; tissue repertoires likely differ. In having few donors, the study represented limited genetic and exposure-history diversity.

CDR1 is MNHEY, CDR2 SVGAGI, per germline. The V gene lost 2 bases and the J gene lost 5 bases, with 13 bases spanning the gap. The CDR3 is made up of 14 amino acids. This clonotype was obtained from a man aged 18 to 30 in good health. The sequencing input was naive CD4+ T cells sorted from blood. Subset: CD45RA+ positively selected. The chain couples TRBV6-5 to TRBJ2-7; possibly TRBD1 for D (5 bases). This chain's CDR3 is CASSYAGIFNEQYF. CDR3 bases: TGTGCCAGCAGTTACGCAGGGATTTTCAACGAGCAGTACTTC.